The 30 T cell receptor beta chains below were found in one sample sequenced in a study of OX40 agonist ivuxolimab in advanced cancers. The table came from immunoSEQ multiplex PCR; TCRdb's copy has only in-frame clones and leaves some out. The data show 65,000 to 95,000 clones, around 85% seen once. This sample comprised CD4+ or CD8+ T cells sorted from blood, obtained in a trial of the OX40 agonist ivuxolimab. These receptors all stem from an adult with an advanced solid tumor such as melanoma, head and neck, liver or kidney cancer.

V and J are TRBV5-1 and TRBJ1-1; possibly TRBD1 for D (5 bases). This CDR3 is 14 amino acids long. CDR1 is SGHRS and CDR2 is YFSETQ in the germline V gene. Trimming left V 1 base short and J 1 base short, with 8 bases between. This CDR3 is CASSLSGANTEAFF. The CDR3 DNA is TGCGCCAGCAGCTTGTCCGGGGCGAACACTGAAGCTTTCTTT.

The rearrangement links TRBV7-9 to TRBJ1-2; no clear D. Germline CDR1 SEHNR, CDR2 FQNEAQ (reference sequence). Trimming took 4 bases from V and 8 from J, leaving 8 bases between them. This CDR3 comprises 11 residues. CDR3 protein: CASSSSRGYTF. For the CDR3, the DNA is TGTGCCAGCAGCTCGTCGCGGGGCTACACCTTC.

This chain links TRBV21-1 with TRBJ2-4; TRBD1 is the table's D call, not checked against the DNA. TRBV21-1 is noted as a pseudogene. CDR3 size: 16 residues. CDR3 nucleotides: TGTGCCAGCAGCAAAGTCCAGGGGGACCTTGGGAACATTCAGTACTTC. It specifies CASSKVQGDLGNIQYF.

The chain carries TRBV12-5 and TRBJ2-1, with 8 bases aligning to TRBD2. The CDR3 extends over 17 amino acids. J gave up 5 bases and V 1 base, and 10 bases lay outside the gene matches. The germline V gene encodes CDR1 LGHNT and CDR2 FRNRAP. CDR3 DNA: TGTGCTAGTGGTTTGGCAGGGCTTAGCGGGGTAAACAATGAGCAGTTCTTC. Its protein is CASGLAGLSGVNNEQFF. Filled out from reference TRBV12-5 and TRBJ2-1, the complete variable domain reads DARVTQTPRHKVTEMGQEVTMRCQPILGHNTVFWYRQTMMQGLELLAYFRNRAPLDDSGMPKDRFSAEMPDATLATLKIQPSEPRDSAVYFCASGLAGLSGVNNEQFFGPGTRLTVL.

The rearrangement uses TRBV7-9 and TRBJ2-1, with 14 bases identical to TRBD2. The CDR3 has 15 amino acids. Trimming cost V 3 bases and J 9 bases; bases outside gene matches: 4. Germline CDR1 reads SEHNR; CDR2 reads FQNEAQ (reference sequence). The CDR3 protein is CASSLGLAGAVEQFF. In DNA, the CDR3 is TGTGCCAGCAGCTTGGGACTAGCGGGAGCGGTTGAGCAGTTCTTC.

The CDR3 is CASSRENIDNEQFF. The CDR3 nucleotides are TGTGCCAGCAGTCGGGAAAACATTGATAATGAGCAGTTCTTC. The chain is built from TRBV6-5 and TRBJ2-1; D may be TRBD2 (5 bases). Trimming stripped 5 bases from V and 7 bases from J, with 15 bases between. This CDR3 is 14 amino acids long. From germline, CDR1 is MNHEY and CDR2 SVGAGI.

The chain recombines TRBV9 with TRBJ2-5; TRBD1 might be the D (6 bases). Germline loops: CDR1 SGDLS, CDR2 YYNGEE. CDR3 length: 15 amino acids. Trimming pared 4 bases from V and 4 bases from J, leaving 17 bases between. CDR3 residues: CASSSQAIRGETQYF. The CDR3 DNA reads TGTGCCAGCAGCTCCCAAGCTATCAGGGGAGAGACCCAGTACTTC.

This clone appeared a single time. The chain links TRBV5-1 to TRBJ2-1, with D perhaps TRBD1 (6 bases). V was pared by 4 bases and J by 7 bases, with 12 bases between. Per the germline V gene, CDR1 is SGHRS and CDR2 is YFSETQ. CDR3 length equals 13 residues. CDR3 in amino acids: CASSRDTGNEQFF. CDR3 DNA sequence: TGCGCCAGCAGCAGGGACACTGGAAATGAGCAGTTCTTC.

The CDR3 coding sequence is TGTGCCAGCTCCCAGGGGACTCAGCCCCAGCATTTT. Amino acid sequence: CASSQGTQPQHF. The chain couples TRBV28 to TRBJ1-5, with a possible D match to TRBD1 (6 bases). Germline assignment: CDR1 MDHEN and CDR2 SYDVKM. V lost 8 bases and J 6 bases, leaving 11 bases between the germline ends. The CDR3 is 12 residues long.

This rearrangement joins TRBV18 to TRBJ1-1, with D possibly matching TRBD1 (5 bases). CDR1 is KGHSH and CDR2 is LQKENI in the germline V gene. V lost 3 bases and J 6 bases, leaving 11 bases between the germline ends. There are 13 residues in the CDR3. This CDR3 reads CASSPLGLAEAFF. CDR3 sequence (DNA): TGTGCCAGCTCACCCTTGGGGCTTGCTGAAGCTTTCTTT.

This rearrangement joins TRBV5-5 to TRBJ2-1; D assignment may be TRBD1 or TRBD2 (5 bases each). CDR1 is SGHKS, CDR2 YYEKEE, per germline (reference sequence). This CDR3 comprises 17 residues. V was clipped by 6 bases and J by 8 bases, with 27 bases between them. The CDR3 loop is CASKPVQGVLGVDEQFF. In nucleotides, the CDR3 is TGTGCCAGCAAGCCGGTCCAAGGGGTTCTGGGAGTAGATGAGCAGTTCTTC.

The chain joins TRBV11-2 to TRBJ2-7; D not certain. With 1 base removed from V and 4 bases from J, the gap between germline ends came to 11 bases. This CDR3 region has 14 residues. Germline CDR1 and CDR2: SGHAT and FQNNGV. CDR3 sequence (DNA): TGTGCCAGCAGCTTAGCAGGCGTAGGTTACGAGCAGTACTTC. Its translation is CASSLAGVGYEQYF.

The J gene is TRBJ2-1, the V gene TRBV6-5; D remains unclear. The CDR3 runs 14 residues. Germline assignment: CDR1 MNHEY and CDR2 SVGAGI. The germline V and J ends were trimmed by 5 bases and 6 bases, with 14 bases remaining between them. This CDR3 is CASSPSLVSNEQFF. The CDR3, as DNA: TGTGCCAGCAGTCCCAGCCTAGTGTCCAATGAGCAGTTCTTC.

This sequence joins TRBV9 and TRBJ2-1; 15 bases are shared with TRBD2. The CDR3 is 21 amino acids. V shed 0 bases, J shed 4 bases, and the junction held 14 bases outside the gene matches. CDR1 and CDR2 from the germline V gene are SGDLS and YYNGEE. For the CDR3, the DNA is TGTGCCAGCAGCGTAGGTTGGAGAGGGACTAGCGGGAGGAAGGAGTACAATGAGCAGTTCTTC. This translates into CASSVGWRGTSGRKEYNEQFF.

The gene calls are TRBV4-1 and TRBJ2-5; 9 nucleotides line up with TRBD2. Germline V gene sequence: CDR1 MGHRA, CDR2 YSYEKL. The CDR3 is made up of 18 amino acids. V was clipped by 0 bases and J by 5 bases; unmatched bases: 13. The DNA of the CDR3 is TGCGCCAGCAGCCAAGATCGGTTACTAGCGGGCTCTCGGGAGACCCAGTACTTC. Its protein is CASSQDRLLAGSRETQYF.

The genes are TRBV30 and TRBJ1-2; D is ambiguous. The CDR3 extends over 13 amino acids. Germline V lookup: CDR1 GTSNPN, CDR2 SVGIG (reference sequence). V was trimmed by 5 bases and J by 4 bases, leaving 14 bases between them. The CDR3 nucleotides are TGTGCCTGGTCTCCTGCTCGCCTCTATGGCTACACCTTC. Its translation: CAWSPARLYGYTF.

The CDR3 reads CASSIDFGTSGYTDTQYF. The CDR3 coding sequence is TGTGCCAGTAGTATAGACTTCGGGACTAGCGGTTACACAGATACGCAGTATTTT. The V and J genes are TRBV19 and TRBJ2-3; 11 nucleotides line up with TRBD2. CDR3 length: 18 residues. V lost 0 bases to trimming and J lost 2 bases; unmatched junction nucleotides: 7. The germline gives CDR1 LNHDA, CDR2 SQIVND (reference sequence).

This rearrangement joins TRBV21-1 to TRBJ2-5; the listed D gene, TRBD2, was not tested against the DNA. TRBV21-1 is a documented pseudogene. This CDR3 spans 16 amino acids. The CDR3 bases are TGTGCCAGCAGCATCCCCGAGTGGAGAAACCAAGAGACCCAGTACTTC. The encoded protein is CASSIPEWRNQETQYF.

The V and J genes are TRBV5-1 and TRBJ2-5; unclear D gene. The ends were cut back, 0 bases at V and 5 bases at J, with 11 bases in the middle. Germline V gene data show CDR1 as SGHRS and CDR2 as YFSETQ. There are 14 residues in the CDR3. The CDR3 DNA reads TGCGCCAGCAGCTTGGGGGTGGGTCCGGAGACCCAGTACTTC. Amino acids: CASSLGVGPETQYF.

The chain uses TRBV5-1 and TRBJ1-5; D unresolved. Germline V gene lookup returns CDR1 SGHRS and CDR2 YFSETQ. Trimming shortened V by 5 bases and J by 0 bases, and 12 bases separated the two germline ends. This CDR3 is 15 amino acids long. CDR3 nucleotides: TGCGCCAGCAGGGGTTGGAGGGATAGCAATCAGCCCCAGCATTTT. Residues: CASRGWRDSNQPQHF.

The chain links TRBV6-1 to TRBJ2-2; 9 bases match TRBD1. V shed 5 bases and J 5 bases; nucleotides not matched to a gene: 6. This CDR3 region has 15 residues. From germline, CDR1 is MNHNS and CDR2 SASEGT. CDR3 nucleotide sequence: TGTGCCAGCAGTCGGGGACAGGGAAAGACCGGGGAGCTGTTTTTT. Amino acid sequence: CASSRGQGKTGELFF.

The V call is TRBV7-2, the J call TRBJ2-2; TRBD2 matches at 10 bases. The CDR3 loop spans 16 amino acids. The germline gives CDR1 SGHTA, CDR2 FQGNSA. J gave up 5 bases and V 1 base, and 4 bases lay outside the gene matches. CDR3 protein: CASSLVPSGRTGELFF. CDR3 nucleotides: TGTGCCAGCAGCTTAGTTCCTAGCGGGAGAACCGGGGAGCTGTTTTTT.

This chain uses TRBV7-3 with TRBJ2-3; 9 bases agree with TRBD1. Unmatched junction bases numbered 6, after V lost 5 bases and J lost 6 bases. CDR1 SGHTA and CDR2 FQGTGA come from the germline V gene. The CDR3 spans 14 residues. Written as DNA, the CDR3 is TGTGCCAGCAGCCCCCCCGGACAGGGGGATACGCAGTATTTT. Its translation is CASSPPGQGDTQYF.

This clone was detected a few times. The chain recombines TRBV5-6 with TRBJ1-5; 9 bases map to TRBD1. The CDR3 is 16 amino acids. V lost 3 bases to trimming and J lost 5 bases; unmatched junction nucleotides: 9. Germline V gene lookup returns CDR1 SGHDT and CDR2 YYEEEE. Written as DNA, the CDR3 is TGTGCCAGCAGCTATGGGACAGGGCAGGCGGATCAGCCCCAGCATTTT. It is translated as CASSYGTGQADQPQHF.

CDR3 in DNA: TGTGCCAGCAGCATGGGACAACGAGAGACCCAGTACTTC. As protein: CASSMGQRETQYF. V gene TRBV11-2 combines with J gene TRBJ2-5; D is possibly TRBD1 (6 bases). The CDR3 spans 13 residues. CDR1 and CDR2 from the germline V gene are SGHAT and FQNNGV. Trimming removed 5 bases at V and 4 bases at J, with 11 bases between.

The rearrangement links TRBV28 to TRBJ2-3; 7 nucleotides line up with TRBD2. The CDR3 spans 16 residues. After removal of 3 bases from V and 6 bases from J, the junction contained 12 bases not matched to a gene. Germline CDR1 MDHEN, CDR2 SYDVKM. The CDR3 DNA is TGTGCCAGCAGTTTCAGGAGGAGGGCCGGGGGGGATACGCAGTATTTT. This encodes CASSFRRRAGGDTQYF.

The CDR3 DNA reads TGTGCCAGCAGCCAAGGGGGGAACAGGGCATCCGTCGGGGAGCTGTTTTTT. Translation gives CASSQGGNRASVGELFF. This sequence joins TRBV2 and TRBJ2-2; tentatively, D is TRBD1 or TRBD2 (6 bases each). V dropped 6 bases and J dropped 7 bases, with 24 bases sitting between them. Per the germline V gene, CDR1 is SNHLY and CDR2 is FYNNEI. This CDR3 has 17 amino acids. The full variable domain, with the rest looked up from reference TRBV2 and TRBJ2-2, is EPEVTQTPSHQVTQMGQEVILRCVPISNHLYFYWYRQILGQKVEFLVSFYNNEISEKSEIFDDQFSVERPDGSNFTLKIRSTKLEDSAMYFCASSQGGNRASVGELFFGEGSRLTVL.

This chain connects TRBV5-1 to TRBJ2-1; D uncertain. The CDR3 loop spans 12 amino acids. Per germline, CDR1 SGHRS and CDR2 YFSETQ. V lost 0 bases and J 10 bases, leaving 8 bases between the germline ends. DNA for the CDR3: TGCGCCAGCAGCTTGGGGCGGCCCGAGCAGTTCTTC. Translated: CASSLGRPEQFF.

The chain has TRBV15 and TRBJ1-1; D is uncertain. The CDR3 extends over 14 amino acids. Germline V lookup: CDR1 LNHNV, CDR2 YYDKDF (reference sequence). The V gene lost 0 bases and the J gene lost 5 bases, with 10 bases spanning the gap. The CDR3 region is CATSRDRSQTEAFF. The CDR3, as DNA: TGTGCCACCAGCAGAGATCGGTCACAAACTGAAGCTTTCTTT.

This chain connects TRBV28 to TRBJ1-5; 8 nucleotides match TRBD1. V lost 4 bases to trimming and J lost 11 bases; unmatched junction nucleotides: 7. Looked up from germline, CDR1 is MDHEN and CDR2 is SYDVKM. This CDR3 comprises 13 residues. Written as DNA, the CDR3 is TGTGCCAGCAGTTACCAGGGGGCCGAGTCCCAGCATTTT. Amino acids: CASSYQGAESQHF.